This T cell receptor beta chain was obtained from a study of blood T cell repertoires in COVID-19. In the study overall: Sites in the United States, Italy and Spain provided acute and convalescent COVID-19 samples. From T cells, B-cell-depleted T cells, or PBMCs came the material, which was cDNA or gDNA.

The V and J ends lost 4 bases and 12 bases, in that order; junction bases with no gene match: 8. This CDR3 spans 13 amino acids. Germline loops: CDR1 LNHDA, CDR2 SQIVND (reference sequence). This clone showed up just a few times. Authors' analysis steps: Reference gene primer amplification gave nucleated cell count estimates. The table came from immunoSEQ multiplex PCR; TCRdb's copy has only in-frame clones and leaves some out. V and J calls and clone size are those listed in that table; D and trimming were worked out from the DNA. This sample has fewer than 85,000 clones, with 80% to 90% found just once.

The TCR comes from a woman aged 55 to 70 with acute or convalescent COVID-19. V is TRBV19 and J is TRBJ2-3, with TRBD2 identical over 9 bases. Sequencing was performed on peripheral blood. The CDR3 DNA reads TGTGCCAGTAGTACCCCCAGCGGGGGGTCCCAGTATTTT. Translating gives CASSTPSGGSQYF.